This T cell receptor (beta chain) was sequenced during a study of CXCR3-negative and CXCR3-positive naive CD8 T cells. Overall study context: Some 150 million TRB reads in total, about 1.5 +/- 0.3 million per library. Study results and caveats: Compared with CXCR3-negative naive cells, CXCR3-positive naive cells showed more hydrophobic TRB CDR3s.

As for this clonotype: Its target is not known.

The germline V gene encodes CDR1 SGHVS and CDR2 FQNEAQ. CDR3 size: 14 residues. Every CD8+ T cell subset underwent triplicate sorting at around 300,000 cells apiece. Each TRB cDNA library was prepared by 5' RACE (with UMI labels). From its re-call of the 5' RACE reads, TCRdb lists each CDR3 protein once, without DNA. Here the sample table reports tens of thousands of distinct CDR3 sequences. The source is a human donor in good health. Some clones in this sample may be carry-over from other donors' samples. The V gene is TRBV7-8, the J gene TRBJ2-7. The specimen was naive CXCR3- CD8+ T cells from blood. Subset denoted: CD45RO-CCR7+CD27+CD95- naive CD8+ T cells lacking CXCR3 (TNR3-). The CDR3 loop is CASSGTWNPYEQYF.